This T cell receptor beta chain was found in a study of shared clonotypes between healthy human individuals (dated by TCRdb to 2018 to 2021). About the investigation overall: The cohort comprised a couple of women and a few men aged 18 to 49 years. Blood TCR repertoires of 5 or 6 healthy adults were deeply sequenced to estimate repertoire size and the extent of clonotype sharing between individuals. For each donor, three plates each were used for CD4 naive and CD4 memory, two plates were used for CD8 naive, and one plate was used for CD8 memory. Different laboratories and diverse techniques were used to prepare libraries and sequence TCR repertoires, to increase sequencing depth and limit assay-specific biases. Between about 0.85 and 9.5 billion PBMCs per donor were obtained by leukapheresis.

CD8 naive samples were obtained by positive selection for CCR7 among CD45RO-negative cells, yielding a CD45RA+CCR7+ population from which TemRA cells were excluded. Healthy HIV-negative adults with no recently reported acute infections or vaccinations were included as donors. Every donor was a Caucasian adult residing in Nashville, Tennessee, USA. Blood was obtained by leukapheresis, after which PBMCs were separated by Ficoll-Histopaque density gradient centrifugation and cryopreserved in liquid nitrogen vapor phase. Analytical flow cytometry was used to check the purity and quantity of every magnetically sorted T cell population. Genomic DNA was isolated from every sorted fraction and measured by UV absorbance on a Nanodrop 2000c. The CDR3 contains 15 residues, cysteine and phenylalanine counted. The DNA shown is the 45-base CDR3, in frame from base 1. For this chain, trimming is 1 base at the V end and 2 bases at the J end, and the number of junction bases without a gene match is 3. Reading the germline V gene gives CDR1 SGHDT and CDR2 YYEEEE.

In the case of this clone: No antigen is known for it. The record has no base qualities; no much larger clone is one base away.

Using the deep immunoSEQ assay, TCR CDR3 regions were amplified from genomic DNA by multiplex PCR. Genomic DNA extracted from each cell subset was distributed evenly over all wells of several immunoSEQ 96-well plates, and each plate served as one replicate. For sorted subsets, 200 to 250 ng of genomic DNA, equivalent to 25,000 to 35,000 T cell genomes, went into each replicate PCR. The purified libraries were quantified using a Qubit 3.0 fluorometer, sized with a Bioanalyzer 2100, and then quantified again using the KAPA Library Quantification kit. A separate single-read 150-cycle Illumina NextSeq 550 flow cell was used to sequence each immunoSEQ 96-well plate. In the paper's pipeline: The immunoSEQ output contained only junctional sequences without quality scores, so filtering could not match that applied to full-length reads. Sequences were annotated with PyIR, a Python wrapper for IgBLAST v1.9, and V/J genes and CDR3 were assigned using IMGT germline references. Reads were removed for weak V/J assignments (E-value above 1e-6), missing CDR3, stop codons, out-of-frame junctions, or ambiguous translated residues. V3J clonotypes were defined as sequences sharing an identical inferred V gene, J gene, and CDR3 amino acid sequence. To compute the percentage overlap between repertoires, the number of shared unique clonotypes was divided by the size of the smaller repertoire. RTK rarefaction, the Chao1 estimator, and Recon v2.1 estimates of unobserved clonotypes were used to assess repertoire richness. OLGA was used to compute generation probabilities for all TCRbeta clonotypes that the gDNA method yielded from a few donors. The source is immuneACCESS, and TCRdb retained only in-frame sequences with V and J called. Part of the clones is not carried over; for the studies checked, unresolved V genes explain less than half of this, and the remainder is unexplained. Clonal size and the V and J genes are those of that table, whereas D and trimming came from the DNA. The sample profile shows some 1,900,000 clones; about 95% of them were found once. The ten biggest clones cover less than 1.5% of the sample.

Here is what the overall study found, with its caveats: Sampling was restricted to blood, and TCR repertoires in tissue are likely to differ from TCR repertoires in blood. The small number of donors limited the genetic and exposure-history diversity represented. Based on pairwise subsampling, the degree of clonotype sharing among donors was expected to be affected by sequencing depth. Naive subsets generally had larger estimated clonotype richness than memory subsets. When a few donors were compared, the shared fraction of clonotypes was 5% to 6.5% for naive CD4, 3.5% to 4% for naive CD8, roughly 2.3% for memory CD4, and approximately 0.4% for memory CD8. Compared with non-shared clonotypes, the clonotypes found in all four sorted-subset donors had higher generation probabilities. Rarefaction of sorted-subset datasets indicated incomplete sequencing despite the large sequencing depth.

The rearranged segments are TRBV5-6 and TRBJ2-7; TRBD1 fits 10 bases in the junction. The clonotype was recovered from a man in his late teens or twenties in good health. Source material: naive CD8+ T cells sorted from blood. Read against the paper, the sample's cell subset or site label means: CD45RA+CCR7+. The bases read TGTGCCAGCAGCTTGCTAGGGACAGGGGCCTACGAGCAGTACTTC. This gives the protein CASSLLGTGAYEQYF.